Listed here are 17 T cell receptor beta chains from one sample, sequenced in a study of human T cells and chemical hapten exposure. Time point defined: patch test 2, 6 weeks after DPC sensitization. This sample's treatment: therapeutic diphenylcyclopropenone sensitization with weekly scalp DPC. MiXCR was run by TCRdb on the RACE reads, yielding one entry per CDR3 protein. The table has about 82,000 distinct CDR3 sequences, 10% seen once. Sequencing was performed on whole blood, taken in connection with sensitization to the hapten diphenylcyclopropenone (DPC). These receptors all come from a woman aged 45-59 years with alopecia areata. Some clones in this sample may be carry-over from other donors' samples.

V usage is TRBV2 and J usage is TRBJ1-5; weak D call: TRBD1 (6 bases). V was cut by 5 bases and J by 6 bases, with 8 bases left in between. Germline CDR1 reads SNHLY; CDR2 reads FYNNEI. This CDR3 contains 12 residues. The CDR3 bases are TGTGCCAGCAGTCCAGGGGCTCAGCCCCAGCATTTT. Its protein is CASSPGAQPQHF.

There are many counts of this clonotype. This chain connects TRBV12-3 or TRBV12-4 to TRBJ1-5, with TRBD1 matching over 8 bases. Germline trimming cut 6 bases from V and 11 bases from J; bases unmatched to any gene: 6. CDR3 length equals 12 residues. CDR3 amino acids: CASRRDRGTQHF. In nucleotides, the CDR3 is TGTGCCAGCAGGAGAGACAGGGGAACCCAGCATTTT.

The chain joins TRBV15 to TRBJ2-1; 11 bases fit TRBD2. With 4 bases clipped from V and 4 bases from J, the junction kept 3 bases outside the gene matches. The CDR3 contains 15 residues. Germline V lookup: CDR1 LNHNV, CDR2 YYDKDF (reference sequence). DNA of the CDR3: TGTGCCACCAGCACCGGGACTAGCGGATACAATGAGCAGTTCTTC. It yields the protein CATSTGTSGYNEQFF.

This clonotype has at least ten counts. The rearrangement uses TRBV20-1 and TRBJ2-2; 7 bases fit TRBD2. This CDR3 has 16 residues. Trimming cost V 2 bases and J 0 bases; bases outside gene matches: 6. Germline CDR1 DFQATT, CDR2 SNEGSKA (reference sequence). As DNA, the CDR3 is TGCAGTGCTAGACCCTCCGGACTAGCGAACACCGGGGAGCTGTTTTTT. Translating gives CSARPSGLANTGELFF.

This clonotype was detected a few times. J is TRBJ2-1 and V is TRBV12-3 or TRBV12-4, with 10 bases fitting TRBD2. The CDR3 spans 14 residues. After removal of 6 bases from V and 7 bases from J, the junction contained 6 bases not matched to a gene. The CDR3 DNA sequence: TGTGCCAGCAGGCCGACTAGCGGGTGGAATGAGCAGTTCTTC. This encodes CASRPTSGWNEQFF.

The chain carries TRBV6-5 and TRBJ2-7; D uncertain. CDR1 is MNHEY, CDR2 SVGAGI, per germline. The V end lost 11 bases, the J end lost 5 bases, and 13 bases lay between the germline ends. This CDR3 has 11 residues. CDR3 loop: CASRRLHEQYF. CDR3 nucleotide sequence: TGTGCCTCTCGGCGACTCCACGAGCAGTACTTC.

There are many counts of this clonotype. The CDR3 spells CASSGRTGRRGGFSAFF. The CDR3 DNA reads as TGTGCCAGCAGTGGTAGAACAGGCCGCAGGGGAGGGTTTTCTGCTTTCTTT. V is TRBV2 and J is TRBJ1-1, with a possible D match to TRBD1 (6 bases). CDR3 length equals 17 residues. The V end was cut by 4 bases, the J end by 11 bases, with 29 bases between. Per the germline V gene, CDR1 is SNHLY and CDR2 is FYNNEI.

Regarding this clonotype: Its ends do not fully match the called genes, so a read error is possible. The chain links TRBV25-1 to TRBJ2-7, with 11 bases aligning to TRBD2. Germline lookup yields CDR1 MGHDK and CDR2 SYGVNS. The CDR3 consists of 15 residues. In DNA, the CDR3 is TGTACCAGCAGTGACTATAGCGGGAGGGCCTACGAGCAGTACTTC. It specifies CTSSDYSGRAYEQYF.

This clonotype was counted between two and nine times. Written as DNA, the CDR3 is TGCGCCAGCAGCTTCGGGGGCCGCACAGATACGCAGTATTTT. Translation gives CASSFGGRTDTQYF. The V call is TRBV5-1, the J call TRBJ2-3, with D perhaps matching TRBD1 or TRBD2 (6 bases each). Trimming stripped 2 bases from V and 1 base from J, with 8 bases between. The germline CDR1 and CDR2 sequences are SGHRS and YFSETQ. The CDR3 is 14 amino acids.

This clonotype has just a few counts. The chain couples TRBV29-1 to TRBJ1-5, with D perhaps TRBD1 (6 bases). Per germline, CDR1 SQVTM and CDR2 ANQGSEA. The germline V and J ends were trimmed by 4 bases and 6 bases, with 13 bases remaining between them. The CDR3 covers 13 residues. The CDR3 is CSVAWGGGQPQHF. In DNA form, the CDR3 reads TGCAGCGTTGCGTGGGGGGGCGGTCAGCCCCAGCATTTT.

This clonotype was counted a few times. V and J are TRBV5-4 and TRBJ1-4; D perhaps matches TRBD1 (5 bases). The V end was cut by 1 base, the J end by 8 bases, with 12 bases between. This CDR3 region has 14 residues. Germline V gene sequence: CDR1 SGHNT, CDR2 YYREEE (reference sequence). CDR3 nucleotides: TGTGCCAGCAGCTTGCAAGGGGTTGGCGAAAAACTGTTTTTT. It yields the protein CASSLQGVGEKLFF.

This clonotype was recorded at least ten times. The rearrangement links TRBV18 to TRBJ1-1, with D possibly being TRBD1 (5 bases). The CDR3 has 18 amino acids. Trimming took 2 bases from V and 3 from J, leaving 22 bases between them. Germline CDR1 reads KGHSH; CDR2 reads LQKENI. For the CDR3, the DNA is TGTGCCAGCTCACCATTTGGTAAAGGGGAGAGGGCTCACACTGAAGCTTTCTTT. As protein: CASSPFGKGERAHTEAFF.

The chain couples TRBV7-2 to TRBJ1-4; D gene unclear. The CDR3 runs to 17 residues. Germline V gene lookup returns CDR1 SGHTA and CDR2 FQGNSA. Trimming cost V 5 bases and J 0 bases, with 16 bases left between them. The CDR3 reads CASSLDAGSATNEKLFF. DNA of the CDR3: TGTGCCAGCAGCCTAGATGCAGGTTCGGCAACTAATGAAAAACTGTTTTTT.

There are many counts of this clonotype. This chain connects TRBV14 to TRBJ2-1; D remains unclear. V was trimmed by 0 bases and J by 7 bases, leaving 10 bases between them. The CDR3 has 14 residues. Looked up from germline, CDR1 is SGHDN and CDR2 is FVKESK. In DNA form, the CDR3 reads TGTGCCAGCAGCCAAGAATTGTGGGTGAATGAGCAGTTCTTC. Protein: CASSQELWVNEQFF.

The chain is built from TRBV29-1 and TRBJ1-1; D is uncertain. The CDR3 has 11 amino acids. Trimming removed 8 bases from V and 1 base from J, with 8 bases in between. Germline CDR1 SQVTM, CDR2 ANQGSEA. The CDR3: CSPWRNTEAFF. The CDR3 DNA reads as TGCAGCCCATGGAGGAACACTGAAGCTTTCTTT.

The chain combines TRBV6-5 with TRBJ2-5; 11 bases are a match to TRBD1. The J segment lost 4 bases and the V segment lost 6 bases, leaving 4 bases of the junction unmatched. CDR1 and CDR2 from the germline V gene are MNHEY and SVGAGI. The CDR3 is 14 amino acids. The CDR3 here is CASSAGTGGETQYF. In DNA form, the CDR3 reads TGTGCCAGCAGCGCCGGGACAGGGGGAGAGACCCAGTACTTC.

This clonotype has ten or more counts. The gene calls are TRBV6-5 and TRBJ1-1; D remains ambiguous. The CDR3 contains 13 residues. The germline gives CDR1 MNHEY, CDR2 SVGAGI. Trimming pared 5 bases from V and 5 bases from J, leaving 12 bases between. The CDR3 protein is CASSGTRRTEAFF. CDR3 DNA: TGTGCCAGCAGTGGCACTAGGAGGACTGAAGCTTTCTTT.